This T cell receptor (beta chain) was found in a study of blood T cell repertoires in COVID-19. Study at large: Sources were T cells, B-cell-depleted T cells, or PBMCs; the material itself was cDNA or gDNA.

Per the authors' pipeline: Cell counts per sample came from amplifying reference gene primers. Generated by immunoSEQ multiplex PCR, the TCRdb table keeps only in-frame clones and is missing some. For V, J and clone size, that table is used; D and trimming come from the DNA. Among some 460,000 clones listed, around 89% were seen once. The germline gives CDR1 MNHEY, CDR2 SVGEGT. Deletions cut 2 bases from V and 3 bases from J, with 13 bases between. The CDR3 loop spans 16 amino acids. Material: peripheral blood. V and J are TRBV6-2 or TRBV6-3 and TRBJ1-4; a possible D gene is TRBD1 (6 bases). The source is a woman in her twenties or thirties with acute or convalescent COVID-19. The CDR3 DNA reads TGTGCCAGCAGTTACGACCCCCCAGGGGCTAATGAAAAACTGTTTTTT. Translated, it gives CASSYDPPGANEKLFF.